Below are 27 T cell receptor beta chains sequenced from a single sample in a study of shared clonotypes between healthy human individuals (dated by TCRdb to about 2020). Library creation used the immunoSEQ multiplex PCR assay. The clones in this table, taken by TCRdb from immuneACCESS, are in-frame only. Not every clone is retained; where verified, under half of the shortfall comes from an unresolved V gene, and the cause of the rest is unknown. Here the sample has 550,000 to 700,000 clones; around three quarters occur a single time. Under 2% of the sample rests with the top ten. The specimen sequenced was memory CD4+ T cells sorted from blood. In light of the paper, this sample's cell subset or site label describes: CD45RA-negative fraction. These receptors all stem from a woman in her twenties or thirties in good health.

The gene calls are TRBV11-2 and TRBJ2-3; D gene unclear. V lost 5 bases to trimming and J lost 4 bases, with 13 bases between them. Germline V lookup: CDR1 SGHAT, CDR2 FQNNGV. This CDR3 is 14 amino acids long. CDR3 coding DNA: TGTGCCAGCAGCCAAGCCGTGGGGTCAGATACGCAGTATTTT. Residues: CASSQAVGSDTQYF.

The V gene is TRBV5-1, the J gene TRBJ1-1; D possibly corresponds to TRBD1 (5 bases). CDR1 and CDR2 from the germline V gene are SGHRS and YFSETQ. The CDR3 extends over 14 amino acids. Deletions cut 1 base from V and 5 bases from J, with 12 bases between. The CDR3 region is CASSLQGSVTEAFF. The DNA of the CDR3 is TGCGCCAGCAGCTTGCAGGGTTCGGTAACTGAAGCTTTCTTT.

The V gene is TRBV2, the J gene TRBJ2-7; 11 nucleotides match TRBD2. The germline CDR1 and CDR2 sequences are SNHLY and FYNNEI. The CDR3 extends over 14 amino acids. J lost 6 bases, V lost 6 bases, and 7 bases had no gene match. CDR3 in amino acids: CASSAGTSGSEQYF. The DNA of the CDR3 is TGTGCCAGCAGCGCCGGGACTAGCGGCTCCGAGCAGTACTTC.

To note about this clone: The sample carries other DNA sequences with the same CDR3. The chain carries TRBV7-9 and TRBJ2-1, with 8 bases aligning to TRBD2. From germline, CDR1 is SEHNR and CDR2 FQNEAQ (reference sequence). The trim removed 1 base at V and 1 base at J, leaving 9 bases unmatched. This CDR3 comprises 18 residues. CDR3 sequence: CASSLGLAGSLSYNEQFF. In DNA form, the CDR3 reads TGTGCCAGCAGCTTAGGGCTAGCGGGCTCGTTATCCTACAATGAGCAGTTCTTC. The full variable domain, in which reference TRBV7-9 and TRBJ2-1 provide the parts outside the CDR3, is DTGVSQNPRHKITKRGQNVTFRCDPISEHNRLYWYRQTLGQGPEFLTYFQNEAQLEKSRLLSDRFSAERPKGSFSTLEIQRTEQGDSAMYLCASSLGLAGSLSYNEQFFGPGTRLTVL.

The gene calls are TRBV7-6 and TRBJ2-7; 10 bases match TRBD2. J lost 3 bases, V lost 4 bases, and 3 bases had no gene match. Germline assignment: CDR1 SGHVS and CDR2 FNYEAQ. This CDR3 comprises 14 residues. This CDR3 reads CASSWTSGNYEQYF. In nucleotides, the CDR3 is TGTGCCAGCAGCTGGACTAGCGGTAACTACGAGCAGTACTTC.

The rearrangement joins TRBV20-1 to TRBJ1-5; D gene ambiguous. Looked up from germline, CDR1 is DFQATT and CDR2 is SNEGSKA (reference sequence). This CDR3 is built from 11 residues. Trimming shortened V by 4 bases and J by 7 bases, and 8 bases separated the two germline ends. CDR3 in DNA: TGCAGTGCTACCTACGACCAGCCCCAGCATTTT. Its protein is CSATYDQPQHF.

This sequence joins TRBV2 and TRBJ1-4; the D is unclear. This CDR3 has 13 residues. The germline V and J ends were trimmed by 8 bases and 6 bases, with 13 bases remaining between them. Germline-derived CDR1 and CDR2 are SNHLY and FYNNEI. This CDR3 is CASSVSHYEKLFF. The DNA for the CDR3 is TGTGCCAGCTCGGTTAGCCACTATGAAAAACTGTTTTTT.

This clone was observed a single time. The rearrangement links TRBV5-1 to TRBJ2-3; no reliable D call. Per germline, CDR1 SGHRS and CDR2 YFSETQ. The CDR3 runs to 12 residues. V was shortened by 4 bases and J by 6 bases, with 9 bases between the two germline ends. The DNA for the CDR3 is TGCGCCAGCAGCGAGCAAGACGATACGCAGTATTTT. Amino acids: CASSEQDDTQYF.

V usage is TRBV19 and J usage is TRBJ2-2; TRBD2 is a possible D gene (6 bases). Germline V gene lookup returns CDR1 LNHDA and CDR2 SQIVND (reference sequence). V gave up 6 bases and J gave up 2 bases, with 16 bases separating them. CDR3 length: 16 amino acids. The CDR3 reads CASSGGAGYNTGELFF. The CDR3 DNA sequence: TGTGCCAGTAGCGGAGGGGCGGGCTATAACACCGGGGAGCTGTTTTTT.

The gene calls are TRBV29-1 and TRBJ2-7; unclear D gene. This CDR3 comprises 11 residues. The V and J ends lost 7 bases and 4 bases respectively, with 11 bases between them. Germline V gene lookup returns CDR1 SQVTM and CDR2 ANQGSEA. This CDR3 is CSATNTYEQYF. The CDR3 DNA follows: TGCAGCGCCACGAACACTTACGAGCAGTACTTC.

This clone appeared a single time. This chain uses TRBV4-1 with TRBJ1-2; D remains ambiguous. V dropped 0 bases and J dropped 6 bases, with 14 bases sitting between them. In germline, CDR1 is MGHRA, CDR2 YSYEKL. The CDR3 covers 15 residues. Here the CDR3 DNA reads TGCGCCAGCAGCCAAGATTTCTCTAGGGTCGATGGCTACACCTTC. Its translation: CASSQDFSRVDGYTF.

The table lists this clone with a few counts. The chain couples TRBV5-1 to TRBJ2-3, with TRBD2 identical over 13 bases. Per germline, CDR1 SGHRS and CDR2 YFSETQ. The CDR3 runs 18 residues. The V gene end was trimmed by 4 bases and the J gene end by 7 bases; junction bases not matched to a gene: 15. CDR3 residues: CASSGDPGLAGMGNTQYF. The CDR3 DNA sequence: TGCGCCAGCAGCGGAGACCCGGGACTAGCGGGAATGGGAAATACGCAGTATTTT.

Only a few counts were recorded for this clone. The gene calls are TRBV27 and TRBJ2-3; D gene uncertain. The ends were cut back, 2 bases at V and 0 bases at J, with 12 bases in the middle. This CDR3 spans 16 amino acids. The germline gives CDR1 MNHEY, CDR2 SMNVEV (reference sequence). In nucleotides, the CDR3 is TGTGCCAGCAGTTTACGCGGACCGTATAGCACAGATACGCAGTATTTT. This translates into CASSLRGPYSTDTQYF.

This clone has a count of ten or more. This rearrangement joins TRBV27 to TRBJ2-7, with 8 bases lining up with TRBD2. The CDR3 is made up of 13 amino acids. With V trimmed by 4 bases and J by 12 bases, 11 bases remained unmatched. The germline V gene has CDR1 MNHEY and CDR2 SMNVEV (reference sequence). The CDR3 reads CASSSLPSGTRYF. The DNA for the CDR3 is TGTGCCAGCAGTTCCCTACCTTCCGGGACTAGGTACTTC.

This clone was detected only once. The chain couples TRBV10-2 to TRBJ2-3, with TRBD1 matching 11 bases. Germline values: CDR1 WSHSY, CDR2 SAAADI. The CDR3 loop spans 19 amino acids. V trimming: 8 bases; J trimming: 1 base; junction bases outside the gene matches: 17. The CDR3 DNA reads TGCGCCAGCGCGACCAATCCGGGACAGGGGGGTTTTGGCACAGATACGCAGTATTTT. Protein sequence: CASATNPGQGGFGTDTQYF.

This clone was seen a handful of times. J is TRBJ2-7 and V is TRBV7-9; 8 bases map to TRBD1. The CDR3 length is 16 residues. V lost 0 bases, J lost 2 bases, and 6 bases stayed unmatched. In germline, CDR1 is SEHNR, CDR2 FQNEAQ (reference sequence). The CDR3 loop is CASSLAGRGRTYEQYF. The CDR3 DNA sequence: TGTGCCAGCAGCTTAGCGGGCAGGGGGCGGACCTACGAGCAGTACTTC.

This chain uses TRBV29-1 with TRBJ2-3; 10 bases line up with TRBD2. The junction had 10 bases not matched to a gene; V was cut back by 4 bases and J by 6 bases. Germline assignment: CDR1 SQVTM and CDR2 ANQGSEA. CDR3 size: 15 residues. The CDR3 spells CSVARTSGRGDTQYF. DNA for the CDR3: TGCAGCGTTGCCCGGACTAGCGGTAGGGGGGATACGCAGTATTTT.

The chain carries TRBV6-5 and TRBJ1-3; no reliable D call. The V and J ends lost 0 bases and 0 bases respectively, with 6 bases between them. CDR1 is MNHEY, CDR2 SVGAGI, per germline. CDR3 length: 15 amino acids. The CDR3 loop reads CASSYSLSSGNTIYF. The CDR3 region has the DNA TGTGCCAGCAGTTACTCCCTGAGCTCTGGAAACACCATATATTTT.

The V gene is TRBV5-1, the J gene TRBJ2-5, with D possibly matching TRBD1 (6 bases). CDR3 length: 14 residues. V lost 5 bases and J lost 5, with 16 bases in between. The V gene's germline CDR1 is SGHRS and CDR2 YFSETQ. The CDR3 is CASSPLDRGETQYF. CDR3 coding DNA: TGCGCCAGCAGTCCTTTGGATAGGGGGGAGACCCAGTACTTC.

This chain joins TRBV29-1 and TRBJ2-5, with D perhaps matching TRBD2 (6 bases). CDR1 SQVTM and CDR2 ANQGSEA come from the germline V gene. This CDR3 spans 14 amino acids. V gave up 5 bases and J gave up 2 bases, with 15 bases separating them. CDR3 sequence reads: CSVSSGGGQETQYF. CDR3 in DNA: TGCAGCGTTAGCAGCGGAGGAGGGCAAGAGACCCAGTACTTC.

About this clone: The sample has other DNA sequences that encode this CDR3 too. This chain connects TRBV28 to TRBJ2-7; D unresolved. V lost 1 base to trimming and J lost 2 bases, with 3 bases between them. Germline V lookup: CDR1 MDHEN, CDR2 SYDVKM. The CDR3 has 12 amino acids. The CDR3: CASSLLPYEQYF. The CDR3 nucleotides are TGTGCCAGCAGTTTATTACCCTACGAGCAGTACTTC.

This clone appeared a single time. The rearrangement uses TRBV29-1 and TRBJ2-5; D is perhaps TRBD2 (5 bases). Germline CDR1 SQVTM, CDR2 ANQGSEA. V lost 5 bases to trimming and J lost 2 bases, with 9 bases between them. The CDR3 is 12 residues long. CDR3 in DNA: TGCAGCGTTCGCCCGGGACAAGAGACCCAGTACTTC. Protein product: CSVRPGQETQYF.

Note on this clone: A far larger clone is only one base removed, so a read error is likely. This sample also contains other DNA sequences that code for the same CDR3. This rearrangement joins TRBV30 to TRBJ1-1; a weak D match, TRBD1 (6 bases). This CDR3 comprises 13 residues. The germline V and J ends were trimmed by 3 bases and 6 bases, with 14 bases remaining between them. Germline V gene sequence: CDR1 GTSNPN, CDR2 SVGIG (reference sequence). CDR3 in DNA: TGTGCCTGGAGCCTTCAGGGGTACCCTGAAGCTTTCTTT. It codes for CAWSLQGYPEAFF.

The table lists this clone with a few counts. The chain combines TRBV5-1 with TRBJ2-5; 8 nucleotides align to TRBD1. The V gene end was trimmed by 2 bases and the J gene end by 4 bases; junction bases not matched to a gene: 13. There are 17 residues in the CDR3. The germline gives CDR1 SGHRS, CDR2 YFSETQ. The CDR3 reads CASSFGDRGKLGETQYF. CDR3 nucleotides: TGCGCCAGCAGCTTCGGAGACAGGGGAAAATTAGGAGAGACCCAGTACTTC.

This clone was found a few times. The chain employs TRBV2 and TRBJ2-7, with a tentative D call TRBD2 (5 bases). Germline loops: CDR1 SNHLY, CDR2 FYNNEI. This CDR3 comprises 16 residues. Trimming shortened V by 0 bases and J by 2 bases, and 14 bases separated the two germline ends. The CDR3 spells CASSEALRTPTYEQYF. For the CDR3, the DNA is TGTGCCAGCAGTGAAGCGCTTAGGACTCCCACCTACGAGCAGTACTTC.

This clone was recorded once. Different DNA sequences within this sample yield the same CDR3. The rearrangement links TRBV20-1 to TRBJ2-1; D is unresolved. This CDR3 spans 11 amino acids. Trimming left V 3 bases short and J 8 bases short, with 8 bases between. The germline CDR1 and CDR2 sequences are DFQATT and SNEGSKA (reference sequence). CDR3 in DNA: TGCAGTGCTAGTTCTAGGGATGAGCAGTTCTTC. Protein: CSASSRDEQFF.

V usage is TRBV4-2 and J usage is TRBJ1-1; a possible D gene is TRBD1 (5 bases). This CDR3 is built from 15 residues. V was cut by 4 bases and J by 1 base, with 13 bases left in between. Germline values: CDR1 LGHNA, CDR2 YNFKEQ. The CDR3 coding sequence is TGTGCCAGCAGCCCCCCCGGACAAGGGAACACTGAAGCTTTCTTT. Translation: CASSPPGQGNTEAFF.